The T cell receptor beta chain under discussion was sequenced for a study of early T cells in non-severe SARS-CoV-2 infection. About the research overall: RNA in bulk from unsorted whole blood was sequenced, and chains were unpaired. Study-level points and caveats: In VDJdb matching, anti-spike CD8 responses were favored while private and CD4 specificities went missing.

This clonotype has only a few counts. Its antigen is unidentified. The length of the CDR3 is 11 residues. V lost 8 bases to trimming and J lost 6 bases, with 8 bases between them. Germline assignment: CDR1 SNHLY and CDR2 FYNNEI. Individual cDNA molecules were tagged with unique molecular identifiers, the study reported. TCRdb used MiXCR to reprocess the 5' RACE reads, holding one entry per CDR3 protein. The table has 85,000 to 100,000 distinct CDR3 sequences, roughly 13% seen once. This sequence originates from an adult who was a healthcare worker with PCR-confirmed SARS-CoV-2 infection or an uninfected control (not recorded which). The sample comprised whole blood. This chain links TRBV2 with TRBJ2-1; D gene ambiguous. The DNA of the CDR3 is TGTGCCAGCGGCTGGTCCAATGAGCAGTTCTTC. This sequence encodes CASGWSNEQFF. Supplemented by reference TRBV2 and TRBJ2-1, the full variable domain reads EPEVTQTPSHQVTQMGQEVILRCVPISNHLYFYWYRQILGQKVEFLVSFYNNEISEKSEIFDDQFSVERPDGSNFTLKIRSTKLEDSAMYFCASGWSNEQFFGPGTRLTVL.